This TCR beta chain was sequenced during a study of CD8 T cells in ankylosing spondylitis. Study-level points and caveats: What seemed typical of ankylosing spondylitis blood was a TCR beta motif built from roughly 8 highly homologous variants.

TCRdb re-derived calls from the 5' RACE reads in MiXCR, one entry per CDR3 protein. The sample contains about 160,000 distinct CDR3 sequences, roughly 18% of which appear only once. This clonotype was recorded at least ten times. Antigen: not known. The CDR3 is made up of 14 amino acids. Trimming stripped 0 bases from V and 2 bases from J, with 10 bases between. Germline CDR1 is DFQATT and CDR2 is SNEGSKA (reference sequence). The material sequenced was blood, either unsorted or a sorted T cell fraction (not recorded which). The J gene is TRBJ1-2, the V gene TRBV20-1; D gene ambiguous. The TCR sequence derives from a male donor with ankylosing spondylitis or in good health (not recorded which). Here the CDR3 reads CSARDLVGNYGYTF. The CDR3 DNA reads TGCAGTGCTAGAGATCTCGTGGGAAACTATGGCTACACCTTC.